A single sample is the source of the 22 T cell receptor beta chains below, sequenced in a study of blood T cell repertoires in COVID-19. Only in-frame clones appear in the TCRdb table, and some are missing; sequencing was by immunoSEQ multiplex PCR. Of fewer than 150,000 clones in the sample, approximately 85% were seen once. Material for sequencing was peripheral blood. These receptors were taken from a human donor in a cohort sampled during active COVID-19.

The CDR3 DNA is TGTGCCAGCAGTGCGGGACTAGCGGGCCTACGGGATGAGCAGTTCTTC. Protein product: CASSAGLAGLRDEQFF. The gene calls are TRBV6-4 and TRBJ2-1; 12 bases are shared with TRBD2. J was trimmed by 8 bases and V by 4 bases; bases with no gene match: 9. This CDR3 has 16 residues. Germline assignment: CDR1 MRHNA and CDR2 SNTAGT.

The chain is built from TRBV9 and TRBJ1-2, with 9 positions matching TRBD1. Trimming took 4 bases from V and 0 from J; bases not matched to a gene: 10. This CDR3 is 17 amino acids long. The germline CDR1 and CDR2 sequences are SGDLS and YYNGEE. The CDR3 coding sequence is TGTGCCAGCAGCAAACGACAGGGGGGTTCCCCTAACTATGGCTACACCTTC. Amino acids: CASSKRQGGSPNYGYTF.

This clone was seen a single time. The V and J genes are TRBV18 and TRBJ2-5; TRBD1 agrees at 9 bases. The J segment lost 5 bases and the V segment lost 6 bases, leaving 10 bases of the junction unmatched. Germline CDR1 and CDR2: KGHSH and LQKENI. This CDR3 spans 15 amino acids. The CDR3 bases are TGTGCCAGCTCTCTTCAGGACAGGGGAGGGGAGACCCAGTACTTC. Amino acid sequence: CASSLQDRGGETQYF.

The V call is TRBV19, the J call TRBJ1-1; D remains ambiguous. This CDR3 has 13 residues. V shed 7 bases and J shed 7 bases, with 16 bases lying between them. Per the germline V gene, CDR1 is LNHDA and CDR2 is SQIVND (reference sequence). CDR3 protein: CASTQVMGREAFF. The CDR3 bases are TGTGCCAGTACCCAGGTGATGGGCCGTGAAGCTTTCTTT.

This rearrangement joins TRBV15 to TRBJ2-3, with no clear D. Germline CDR1 LNHNV, CDR2 YYDKDF (reference sequence). The CDR3 is 15 amino acids. Trimming removed 3 bases from V and 2 bases from J, with 12 bases in between. This CDR3 reads CATSRRPEITDTQYF. In nucleotides, the CDR3 is TGTGCCACCAGCAGGCGGCCCGAGATCACAGATACGCAGTATTTT. The whole variable domain, filled in from reference TRBV15 and TRBJ2-3, reads DAMVIQNPRYQVTQFGKPVTLSCSQTLNHNVMYWYQQKSSQAPKLLFHYYDKDFNNEADTPDNFQSRRPNTSFCFLDIRSPGLGDTAMYLCATSRRPEITDTQYFGPGTRLTVL.

The table lists this clone with a count of one. The chain is built from TRBV9 and TRBJ1-1; 7 positions agree with TRBD1. The CDR3 contains 14 residues. The germline V gene encodes CDR1 SGDLS and CDR2 YYNGEE. Trimming removed 3 bases from V and 4 bases from J; junction bases left unmatched: 6. The CDR3 DNA is TGTGCCAGCAGCGCGACAGGGTCGGGCACTGAAGCTTTCTTT. Translating gives CASSATGSGTEAFF.

A few counts support this clone. The chain couples TRBV9 to TRBJ1-2, with unresolved D. Looked up from germline, CDR1 is SGDLS and CDR2 is YYNGEE. The CDR3 runs 12 residues. Trimming took off 0 bases at V and 5 bases at J, with 5 bases between the two ends. The CDR3 nucleotides read TGTGCCAGCAGCGTAGCCGGGTATGGCTACACCTTC. Protein product: CASSVAGYGYTF.

This chain links TRBV29-1 with TRBJ2-3, with 9 bases lining up with TRBD1. Unmatched junction bases numbered 5, after V lost 6 bases and J lost 1 base. There are 14 residues in the CDR3. Germline lookup yields CDR1 SQVTM and CDR2 ANQGSEA. Here the CDR3 reads CSVVDRGGTDTQYF. CDR3 sequence (DNA): TGCAGCGTGGTTGACAGGGGGGGCACAGATACGCAGTATTTT.

The chain combines TRBV11-3 with TRBJ2-7, with TRBD2 as a possible D gene (5 bases). Trimming shortened V by 1 base and J by 5 bases, and 15 bases separated the two germline ends. Germline values: CDR1 SGHNT, CDR2 YENEEA. The CDR3 runs to 15 residues. CDR3 in DNA: TGTGCCAGCAGCTTAGGGGGTCTAGCCGTCGACGAGCAGTACGTC. It translates to CASSLGGLAVDEQYV.

This clone was counted a single time. The DNA of the CDR3 is TGTGCCAGCAGCTTGGTAGTGTCCGATGAGCAGTTCTTC. As protein: CASSLVVSDEQFF. The rearrangement uses TRBV5-4 and TRBJ2-1; D not certain. The CDR3 extends over 13 amino acids. The ends were cut back, 0 bases at V and 8 bases at J, with 9 bases in the middle. From germline, CDR1 is SGHNT and CDR2 YYREEE (reference sequence).

In this sample, this clone turned up once. The V and J genes are TRBV7-2 and TRBJ1-2; the D gene is possibly TRBD1 (5 bases). Germline lookup yields CDR1 SGHTA and CDR2 FQGNSA. There are 14 residues in the CDR3. V shed 6 bases and J shed 0 bases, with 11 bases lying between them. The CDR3 loop reads CASSPDSTNYGYTF. The CDR3 bases are TGTGCCAGCAGTCCTGACAGTACTAACTATGGCTACACCTTC.

J is TRBJ1-4 and V is TRBV29-1; TRBD1 aligns across 8 bases. J gave up 5 bases and V 4 bases, and 6 bases lay outside the gene matches. The CDR3 totals 14 residues. CDR1 is SQVTM and CDR2 is ANQGSEA in the germline V gene. CDR3 amino acids: CSVAPGTGNEKLFF. The CDR3 DNA is TGCAGCGTTGCCCCCGGGACAGGCAATGAAAAACTGTTTTTT.

This chain uses TRBV30 with TRBJ1-2, with D uncertain. Per the germline V gene, CDR1 is GTSNPN and CDR2 is SVGIG (reference sequence). V was clipped by 5 bases and J by 8 bases, with 15 bases between them. The CDR3 sequence is 12 residues long. CDR3 sequence reads: CAWSPRRAGYTF. As DNA, the CDR3 is TGTGCCTGGTCCCCACGGCGGGCCGGCTACACCTTC.

The table lists this clone with a count of one. The V gene is TRBV19, the J gene TRBJ1-1; D may be TRBD1 (6 bases). Germline V gene lookup returns CDR1 LNHDA and CDR2 SQIVND (reference sequence). The V and J ends lost 6 bases and 3 bases respectively, with 14 bases between them. This CDR3 has 14 residues. Written as DNA, the CDR3 is TGTGCCAGTAGCCGGACAGTTCGTGACACTGAAGCTTTCTTT. Its protein product is CASSRTVRDTEAFF. The full variable domain, completed using reference TRBV19 and TRBJ1-1, is DGGITQSPKYLFRKEGQNVTLSCEQNLNHDAMYWYRQDPGQGLRLIYYSQIVNDFQKGDIAEGYSVSREKKESFPLTVTSAQKNPTAFYLCASSRTVRDTEAFFGQGTRLTVV.

The chain has TRBV29-1 and TRBJ2-3, with a tentative D call TRBD2 (6 bases). This CDR3 comprises 14 residues. Germline V gene data show CDR1 as SQVTM and CDR2 as ANQGSEA. V was clipped by 5 bases and J by 6 bases, with 18 bases between them. The CDR3 here is CSVQIKAGTDTQYF. The CDR3, as DNA: TGCAGCGTTCAGATCAAGGCGGGAACGGATACGCAGTATTTT.

This chain's CDR3 is CASSFLPRQAGTEAFF. The CDR3 DNA reads TGTGCCAGCAGTTTTCTTCCGAGACAGGCTGGTACTGAAGCTTTCTTT. This chain joins TRBV6-2 or TRBV6-3 and TRBJ1-1; a weak D match, TRBD1 (6 bases). In germline, CDR1 is MNHEY, CDR2 SVGEGT. Trimming left V 4 bases short and J 5 bases short, with 20 bases between. The CDR3 is made up of 16 amino acids.

CDR3: CATQDRGNQPQHF. The CDR3 DNA sequence: TGTGCCACCCAAGACAGGGGCAATCAGCCCCAGCATTTT. This chain connects TRBV10-3 to TRBJ1-5, with TRBD1 matching 7 bases. The junction had 5 bases not matched to a gene; V was cut back by 10 bases and J by 2 bases. The CDR3 spans 13 residues. CDR1 is ENHRY and CDR2 is SYGVKD in the germline V gene.

The chain employs TRBV19 and TRBJ2-5; 10 positions match TRBD2. CDR1 and CDR2 (germline): LNHDA, SQIVND (reference sequence). The CDR3 has 16 amino acids. V dropped 10 bases and J dropped 3; count of bases not matched to a gene: 14. CDR3 DNA sequence: TGTGCCACTGCTAGCGGGAGTAGTTTTGTGGAAGAGACCCAGTACTTC. Translating gives CATASGSSFVEETQYF.

The rearrangement links TRBV27 to TRBJ1-5, with TRBD1 matching 9 bases. Germline V gene lookup returns CDR1 MNHEY and CDR2 SMNVEV (reference sequence). Trimming removed 5 bases from V and 6 bases from J; junction bases left unmatched: 8. The CDR3 runs to 15 residues. The CDR3 nucleotides are TGTGCCAGCAGTAGCCGGGACAGGGTGGGTCAGCCCCAGCATTTT. This encodes CASSSRDRVGQPQHF.

The chain couples TRBV27 to TRBJ2-3; D might be TRBD2 (6 bases). The CDR3 extends over 15 amino acids. V was trimmed by 0 bases and J by 3 bases, leaving 10 bases between them. CDR1 MNHEY and CDR2 SMNVEV come from the germline V gene (reference sequence). DNA of the CDR3: TGTGCCAGCAGTTTATCCCAGCGGGTGACAGATACGCAGTATTTT. It specifies CASSLSQRVTDTQYF.

The V gene is TRBV7-9, the J gene TRBJ2-3; possibly TRBD2 for D (5 bases). Trimming took off 5 bases at V and 7 bases at J, with 7 bases between the two ends. CDR3 length: 11 amino acids. CDR1 is SEHNR, CDR2 FQNEAQ, per germline (reference sequence). The CDR3 sequence is CASSRENTQYF. CDR3 DNA sequence: TGTGCCAGCAGCCGGGAAAATACGCAGTATTTT.

The gene calls are TRBV19 and TRBJ1-2; perhaps TRBD1 as D (5 bases). This CDR3 is built from 12 residues. Looked up from germline, CDR1 is LNHDA and CDR2 is SQIVND (reference sequence). The V end lost 2 bases, the J end lost 5 bases, and 6 bases lay between the germline ends. The CDR3 DNA is TGTGCCAGTAGTATACAGGGATATGGCTACACCTTC. It specifies CASSIQGYGYTF.